This record concerns one T cell receptor (beta chain) sequence. V shed 10 bases and J 2 bases; nucleotides not matched to a gene: 11. Per germline, CDR1 ENHRY and CDR2 SYGVKD. The CDR3 contains 15 residues. The data are from a study of blood T cell repertoires in COVID-19. Repertoires were generated with immunoSEQ multiplex PCR, while TCRdb's copy carries only in-frame clones and drops some. The sample contains fewer than 95,000 clones, 84% of which appear only once. The sample was peripheral blood. This chain links TRBV10-3 with TRBJ2-3, with 8 bases aligning to TRBD2. The sequence came from a human donor in a cohort sampled during active COVID-19. The CDR3 sequence: CATEGTSSPTDTQYF. For the CDR3, the DNA is TGTGCCACCGAGGGGACTAGTTCACCCACAGATACGCAGTATTTT.